The present TCR beta chain was sequenced within a study of shared T cell receptors in the human thymus. V lost 5 bases, J lost 0 bases, and 13 bases stayed unmatched. CDR3 length: 19 residues. Germline CDR1 MNHEY, CDR2 SMNVEV (reference sequence). The table came from immunoSEQ multiplex PCR; TCRdb's copy has only in-frame clones and leaves some out. This repertoire shows 500,000 to 750,000 clones, roughly 90% found once; its top ten account for 0.0085% to 0.012%. This sample also appeared in a second study, on human thymus T cells. According to that study: Corrective cardiac surgery supplied the resected thymus tissue.

Sequenced input: thymocytes. This clonotype was sampled from a boy under two years old with a congenital heart defect. The chain employs TRBV27 and TRBJ2-2, with 9 bases that match TRBD1. The CDR3 spells CASSLGTGNPSANTGELFF. The DNA of the CDR3 is TGTGCCAGCAGTCTCGGGACAGGGAATCCCTCCGCGAACACCGGGGAGCTGTTTTTT.